Sequencing of this T cell receptor (beta chain) was carried out in a study of T cell responses to AZD1222 COVID-19 vaccine (dated by TCRdb to the early 2020s). Regarding the research as a whole: TCR sequencing was performed for 230 to 250 trial participants, of whom 200 to 210 were given two doses of AZD1222 and 26 were given two doses of MenACWY control vaccine. Trial participants were enrolled by age into 18-55, 56-69 and 70-plus year subgroups, with approximately 160, 26 and 62 TCR-sequenced participants respectively.

The germline V gene provides CDR1 SGHRS and CDR2 YFSETQ. Trimming removed 2 bases from V and 7 bases from J, leaving 17 bases between the germline ends. The CDR3 sequence holds 15 residues, the cysteine and phenylalanine included. Kept here is only the CDR3 DNA, which spans 45 bases and is read in frame from base 1. The CDR3 regions of human TCRbeta chains were subjected to immunosequencing. On the study's bioinformatics: TCRs in the repertoires were matched against a reference library of SARS-CoV-2-specific TCRs that had been generated with the MIRA antigen-specificity platform. Breadth was defined as the fraction of unique TCRs that were SARS-CoV-2-associated, and depth was defined as the fraction of total T cells that were SARS-CoV-2-associated. Using the MIRA data, every spike-specific TCR was mapped to the spike region that the TCR reacted to and assigned to either a CD4 or a CD8 class. Log10-transformed breadth and depth values were compared by one-way ANOVA with Sidak's multiple comparisons tests. Not all clones reach the TCRdb copy of this immuneACCESS table, which keeps in-frame sequences only. Checked studies attribute under half of the gap to unresolved V genes and leave the rest unexplained. V and J calls and clone size are those listed in that table; D and trimming were worked out from the DNA. The sample data list about 150,000 clones, and roughly 86% of these were observed just once. The ten largest clones take up around 5% of the sample.

Note on this clone: It lacks a known antigen. No base quality information exists; no much larger clone differs at one position.

The sample's time point label, in plain terms: about 28 days (+/-7) after the second vaccine dose. AZD1222 recipients with second doses at about 4 weeks or about 12 weeks were pooled, because spike-specific TCR depth and breadth did not differ between schedules. Vaccinee samples were obtained from the UK trials COV001 and COV002, which included a single-blind randomized controlled phase 2/3 trial of AZD1222 (ChAdOx1 nCoV-19) in healthy adults. Trial participant PBMC samples were collected at day 0 and day 28 after the second dose for TCRbeta chain sequencing. Study-level results and caveats: Because no samples from the day 14 peak response were available, repertoires could be characterized only after the peak T cell response. The whole spike protein was spanned by vaccine-associated CD4 TCRs, and dominant responses were seen in regions 160-218 and 743-854. Conclusions about previously exposed vaccinees are limited because only a handful of AZD1222 recipients were SARS-CoV-2 seropositive at baseline. After two AZD1222 doses, spike-specific TCR breadth and depth were significantly higher than at day 0 and than in MenACWY recipients. Epitopes outside the regions mutated in the B.1.351 and B.1.1.7 variants were reportedly recognized by nearly half of the unique spike-specific TCRs. The 56-69-year group was small, and its depth increase did not reach significance, likely because of low power. Most participants were white British and females outnumbered males, and the authors suggested that clonal diversity may have been underestimated.

The source is an adult who received the AZD1222 COVID-19 vaccine. The chain was built from TRBV5-1 and TRBJ2-3; perhaps TRBD2 is the D gene, with 5 bases matching. The sample in question was peripheral blood, obtained 28 days after the second AZD1222 dose. Here the CDR3 is given as CASSLPRATGNTQYF. In nucleotide form, the sequence is TGCGCCAGCAGCTTACCCCGGGCGACGGGGAATACGCAGTATTTT.